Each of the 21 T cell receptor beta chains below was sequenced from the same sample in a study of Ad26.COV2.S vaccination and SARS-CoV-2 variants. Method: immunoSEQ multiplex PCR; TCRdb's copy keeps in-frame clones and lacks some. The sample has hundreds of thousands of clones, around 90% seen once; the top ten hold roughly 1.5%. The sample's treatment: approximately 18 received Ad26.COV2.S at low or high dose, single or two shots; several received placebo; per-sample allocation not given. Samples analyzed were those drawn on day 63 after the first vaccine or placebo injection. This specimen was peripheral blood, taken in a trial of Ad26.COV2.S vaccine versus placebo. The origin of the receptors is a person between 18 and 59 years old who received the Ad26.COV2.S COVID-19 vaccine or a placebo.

CDR3: CAISGLLAGGKQETQYF. For the CDR3, the DNA is TGTGCCATCAGTGGACTACTAGCGGGGGGAAAACAAGAGACCCAGTACTTC. The genes are TRBV10-3 and TRBJ2-5, with TRBD2 matching over 12 bases. After removal of 4 bases from V and 2 bases from J, the junction contained 8 bases not matched to a gene. Germline loops: CDR1 ENHRY, CDR2 SYGVKD. CDR3 length: 17 residues.

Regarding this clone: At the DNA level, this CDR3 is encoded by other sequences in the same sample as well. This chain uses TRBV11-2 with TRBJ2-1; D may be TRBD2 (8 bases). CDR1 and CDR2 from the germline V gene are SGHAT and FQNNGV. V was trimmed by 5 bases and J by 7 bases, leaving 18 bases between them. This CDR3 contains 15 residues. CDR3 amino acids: CASSPGLAGGNEQFF. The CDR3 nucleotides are TGTGCCAGCAGCCCAGGACTAGCAGGGGGGAATGAGCAGTTCTTC.

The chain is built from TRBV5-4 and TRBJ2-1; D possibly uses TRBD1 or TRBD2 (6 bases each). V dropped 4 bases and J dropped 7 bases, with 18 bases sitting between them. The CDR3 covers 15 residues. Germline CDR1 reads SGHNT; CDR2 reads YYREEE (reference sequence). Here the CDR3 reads CASSADGGLRNEQFF. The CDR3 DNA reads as TGTGCCAGCAGCGCGGATGGGGGGCTGCGGAATGAGCAGTTCTTC. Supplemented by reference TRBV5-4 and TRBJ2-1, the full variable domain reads ETGVTQSPTHLIKTRGQQVTLRCSSQSGHNTVSWYQQALGQGPQFIFQYYREEENGRGNFPPRFSGLQFPNYSSELNVNALELDDSALYLCASSADGGLRNEQFFGPGTRLTVL.

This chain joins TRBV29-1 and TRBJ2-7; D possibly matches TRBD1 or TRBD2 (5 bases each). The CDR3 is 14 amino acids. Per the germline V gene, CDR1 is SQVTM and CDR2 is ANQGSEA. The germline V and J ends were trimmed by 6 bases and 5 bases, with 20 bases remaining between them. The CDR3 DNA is TGCAGCGTGTCCCCCCTTGGGGGTTTTGACGAGCAGTACTTC. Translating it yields CSVSPLGGFDEQYF.

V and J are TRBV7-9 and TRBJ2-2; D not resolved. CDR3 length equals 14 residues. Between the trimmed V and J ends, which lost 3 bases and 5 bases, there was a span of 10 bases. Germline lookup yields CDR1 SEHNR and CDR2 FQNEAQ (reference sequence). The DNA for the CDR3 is TGTGCCAGCAGCTTCGGTTGGGCGACCGGGGAGCTGTTTTTT. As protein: CASSFGWATGELFF.

The CDR3, as DNA: TGTGCCAGCAGCCCAGATGCTAGCGGGAGGCTTGGCGAGCAGTACTTC. Amino acids: CASSPDASGRLGEQYF. The V gene is TRBV3-1 (or the pseudogene TRBV3-2), the J gene TRBJ2-7; 11 bases fit TRBD2. J gave up 6 bases and V 4 bases, and 11 bases lay outside the gene matches. The CDR3 length is 16 residues. Germline values: CDR1 LGHDT, CDR2 YNNKEL (reference sequence).

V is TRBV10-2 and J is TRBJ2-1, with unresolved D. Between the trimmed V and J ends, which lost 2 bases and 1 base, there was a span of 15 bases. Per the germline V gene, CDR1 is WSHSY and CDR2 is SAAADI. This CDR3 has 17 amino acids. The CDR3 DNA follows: TGCGCCAGCAGTGAGAGGGCAGGACGGCGGTCCTACAATGAGCAGTTCTTC. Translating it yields CASSERAGRRSYNEQFF.

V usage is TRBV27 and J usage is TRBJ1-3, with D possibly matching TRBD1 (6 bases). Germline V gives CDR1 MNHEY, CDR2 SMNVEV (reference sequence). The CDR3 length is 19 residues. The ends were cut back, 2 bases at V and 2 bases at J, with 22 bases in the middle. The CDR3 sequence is CASSLNVGDRGLAGNTIYF. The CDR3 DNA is TGTGCCAGCAGTTTAAATGTGGGGGATAGGGGGTTAGCTGGAAACACCATATATTTT.

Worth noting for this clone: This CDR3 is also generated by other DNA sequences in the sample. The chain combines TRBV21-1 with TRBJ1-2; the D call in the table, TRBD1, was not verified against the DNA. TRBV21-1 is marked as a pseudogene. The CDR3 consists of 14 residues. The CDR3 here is CASSKGGTGDGYTF. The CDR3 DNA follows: TGTGCCAGCAGCAAAGGGGGGACAGGGGATGGCTACACCTTC.

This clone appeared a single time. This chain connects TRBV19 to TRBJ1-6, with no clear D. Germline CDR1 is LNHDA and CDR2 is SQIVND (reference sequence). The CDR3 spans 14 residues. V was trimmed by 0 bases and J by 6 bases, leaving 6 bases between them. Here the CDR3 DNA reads TGTGCCAGTAGTATAGAGGGCAGTAATTCACCCCTCCACTTT. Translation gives CASSIEGSNSPLHF.

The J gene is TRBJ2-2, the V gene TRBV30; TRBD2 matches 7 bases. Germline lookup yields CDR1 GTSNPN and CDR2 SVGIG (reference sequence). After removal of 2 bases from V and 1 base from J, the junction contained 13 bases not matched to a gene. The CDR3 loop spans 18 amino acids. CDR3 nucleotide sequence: TGTGCCTGGAGTAGGAGGGGCGGGGGATTAGGGAACACCGGGGAGCTGTTTTTT. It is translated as CAWSRRGGGLGNTGELFF.

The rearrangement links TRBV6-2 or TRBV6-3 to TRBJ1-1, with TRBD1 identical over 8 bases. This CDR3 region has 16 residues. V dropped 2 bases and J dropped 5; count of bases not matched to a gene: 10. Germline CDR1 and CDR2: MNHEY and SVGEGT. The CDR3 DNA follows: TGTGCCAGCAGTTACCCTTTAGGACAGGGCGGGACTGAAGCTTTCTTT. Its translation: CASSYPLGQGGTEAFF.

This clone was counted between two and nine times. CDR3 coding DNA: TGTGCCAGCAGCCAAGATAAAGGCGGGAGGGTCGTTGGCTACGAGCAGTACTTC. It encodes CASSQDKGGRVVGYEQYF. The chain has TRBV4-2 and TRBJ2-7; 9 bases agree with TRBD2. The CDR3 is 18 residues long. Trimming took 0 bases from V and 3 from J; bases not matched to a gene: 12. CDR1 and CDR2 (germline): LGHNA, YNFKEQ.

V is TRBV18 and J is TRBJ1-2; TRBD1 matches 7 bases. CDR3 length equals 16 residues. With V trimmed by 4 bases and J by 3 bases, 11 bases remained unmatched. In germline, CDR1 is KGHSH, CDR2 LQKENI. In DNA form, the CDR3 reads TGTGCCAGCTCACATTCCAGGGGGAAGTCGGACTATGGCTACACCTTC. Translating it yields CASSHSRGKSDYGYTF. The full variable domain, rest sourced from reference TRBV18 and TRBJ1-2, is NAGVMQNPRHLVRRRGQEARLRCSPMKGHSHVYWYRQLPEEGLKFMVYLQKENIIDESGMPKERFSAEFPKEGPSILRIQQVVRGDSAAYFCASSHSRGKSDYGYTFGSGTRLTVV.

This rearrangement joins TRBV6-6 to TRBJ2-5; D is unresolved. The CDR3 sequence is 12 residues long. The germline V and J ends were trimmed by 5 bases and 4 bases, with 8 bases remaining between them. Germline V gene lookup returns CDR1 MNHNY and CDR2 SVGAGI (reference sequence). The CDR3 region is CASSVSGETQYF. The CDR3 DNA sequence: TGTGCCAGCAGTGTCTCCGGAGAGACCCAGTACTTC.

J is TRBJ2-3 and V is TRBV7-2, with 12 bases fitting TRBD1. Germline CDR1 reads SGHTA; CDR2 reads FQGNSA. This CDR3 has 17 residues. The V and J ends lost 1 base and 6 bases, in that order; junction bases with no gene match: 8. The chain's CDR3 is CASSLDPGTGGWDTQYF. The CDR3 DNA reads TGTGCCAGCAGCTTAGACCCCGGGACAGGGGGCTGGGATACGCAGTATTTT.

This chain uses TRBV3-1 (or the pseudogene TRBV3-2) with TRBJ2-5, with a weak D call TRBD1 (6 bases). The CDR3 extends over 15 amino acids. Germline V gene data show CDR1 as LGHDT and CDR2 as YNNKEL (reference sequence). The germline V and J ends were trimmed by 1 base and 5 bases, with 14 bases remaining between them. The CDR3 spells CASSQGQGTGETQYF. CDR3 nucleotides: TGTGCCAGCAGCCAAGGTCAGGGGACCGGGGAGACCCAGTACTTC.

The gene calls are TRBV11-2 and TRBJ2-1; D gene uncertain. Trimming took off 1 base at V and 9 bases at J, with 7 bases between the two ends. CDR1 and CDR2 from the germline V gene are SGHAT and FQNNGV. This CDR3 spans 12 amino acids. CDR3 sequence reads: CASSLVETEQFF. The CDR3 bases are TGTGCCAGCAGCTTAGTGGAGACTGAGCAGTTCTTC. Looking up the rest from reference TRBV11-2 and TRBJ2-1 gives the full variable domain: EAGVAQSPRYKIIEKRQSVAFWCNPISGHATLYWYQQILGQGPKLLIQFQNNGVVDDSQLPKDRFSAERLKGVDSTLKIQPAKLEDSAVYLCASSLVETEQFFGPGTRLTVL.

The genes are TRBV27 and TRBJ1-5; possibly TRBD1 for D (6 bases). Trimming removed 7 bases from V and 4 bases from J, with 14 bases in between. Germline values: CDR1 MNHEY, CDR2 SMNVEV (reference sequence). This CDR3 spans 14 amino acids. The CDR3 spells CASTTGKGNQPQHF. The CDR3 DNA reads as TGTGCCAGCACCACAGGGAAGGGGAATCAGCCCCAGCATTTT.

CDR3 protein: CASSLPGGANSNQPQHF. CDR3 DNA: TGTGCCAGTAGTCTCCCAGGGGGCGCGAATAGCAATCAGCCCCAGCATTTT. The rearrangement joins TRBV19 to TRBJ1-5, with 8 bases fitting TRBD1. Trimming cost V 5 bases and J 0 bases; bases outside gene matches: 9. The V gene's germline CDR1 is LNHDA and CDR2 SQIVND (reference sequence). The CDR3 length is 17 residues.

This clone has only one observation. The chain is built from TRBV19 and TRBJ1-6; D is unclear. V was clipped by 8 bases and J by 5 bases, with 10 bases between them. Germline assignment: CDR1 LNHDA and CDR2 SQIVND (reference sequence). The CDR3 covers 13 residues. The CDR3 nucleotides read TGTGCCAGTTTCTCGGGGAATAATTCACCCCTCCACTTT. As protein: CASFSGNNSPLHF.